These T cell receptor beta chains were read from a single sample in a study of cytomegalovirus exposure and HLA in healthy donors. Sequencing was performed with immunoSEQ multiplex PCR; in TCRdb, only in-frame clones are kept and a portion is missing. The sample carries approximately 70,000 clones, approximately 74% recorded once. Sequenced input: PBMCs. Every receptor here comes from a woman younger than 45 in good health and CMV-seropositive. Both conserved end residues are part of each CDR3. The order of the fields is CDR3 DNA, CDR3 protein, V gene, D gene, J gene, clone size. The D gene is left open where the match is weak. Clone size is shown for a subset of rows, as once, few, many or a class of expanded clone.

cdr3_nt: TGTGCCAGCAGCTCGATGCGGGGGGACCAACTGTTTTTT
cdr3_aa: CASSSMRGDQLFF
v_call: TRBV11-2
d_call: NA
j_call: TRBJ1-4
clone_size: NA

cdr3_nt: TGTGCCACCAGCAGAGAACCCAAACGGACAGGGGGGCCATCTGGGGCCAACGTCCTGACTTTC
cdr3_aa: CATSREPKRTGGPSGANVLTF
v_call: TRBV15
d_call: TRBD1
j_call: TRBJ2-6
clone_size: few

cdr3_nt: TGTGCCAGCAGCTTGGTTTTTCAGCGGTCTGGGGCCAACGTCCTGACTTTC
cdr3_aa: CASSLVFQRSGANVLTF
v_call: TRBV7-2
d_call: NA
j_call: TRBJ2-6
clone_size: NA

cdr3_nt: TGTGCCAGCAGTGTCGAAGGGGGCAATTCCTACGAGCAGTACTTC
cdr3_aa: CASSVEGGNSYEQYF
v_call: TRBV6-5
d_call: TRBD1
j_call: TRBJ2-7
clone_size: once

cdr3_nt: TGTGCCAGCAGTGAGCAGTTTTATACGCAGTATTTT
cdr3_aa: CASSEQFYTQYF
v_call: TRBV2
d_call: NA
j_call: TRBJ2-3
clone_size: NA

cdr3_nt: TGTGCCAGCCGCCCGCTAGCCTCCTACGAGCAGTACTTC
cdr3_aa: CASRPLASYEQYF
v_call: TRBV7-9
d_call: NA
j_call: TRBJ2-7
clone_size: NA

cdr3_nt: TGTGCCTGGAGTATTCCAGGAGAGACCCAGTACTTC
cdr3_aa: CAWSIPGETQYF
v_call: TRBV30
d_call: NA
j_call: TRBJ2-5
clone_size: NA

cdr3_nt: TGTGCCAGCAGCCCGACTAGCAGCACCTACAATGAGCAGTTCTTC
cdr3_aa: CASSPTSSTYNEQFF
v_call: TRBV7-2
d_call: TRBD2
j_call: TRBJ2-1
clone_size: NA

cdr3_nt: TGTGCCACTCCCATGACAGGGAAACAAGAGACCCAGTACTTC
cdr3_aa: CATPMTGKQETQYF
v_call: TRBV7-9
d_call: TRBD1
j_call: TRBJ2-5
clone_size: few

cdr3_nt: TGTGCCAGCAGCCTGACTAGCACTACATTCCCTAGCACAGATACGCAGTATTTT
cdr3_aa: CASSLTSTTFPSTDTQYF
v_call: TRBV5-4
d_call: TRBD2
j_call: TRBJ2-3
clone_size: NA

cdr3_nt: TGTGCCAGCTCACCCCGCGGCGAGACCCAGTACTTC
cdr3_aa: CASSPRGETQYF
v_call: TRBV18
d_call: NA
j_call: TRBJ2-5
clone_size: few

cdr3_nt: TGTGCCAGCAGCCGGGATCTCCAATGGGGCAATCAGCCCCAGCATTTT
cdr3_aa: CASSRDLQWGNQPQHF
v_call: TRBV2
d_call: NA
j_call: TRBJ1-5
clone_size: few

cdr3_nt: TGTGCCAGCAAACTACAGGGGGCACGCTCTGGCTACACCTTC
cdr3_aa: CASKLQGARSGYTF
v_call: TRBV6-5
d_call: TRBD1
j_call: TRBJ1-2
clone_size: NA

cdr3_nt: TGTGCCAGCAGTTCCCGACAGGGGCTAGGGGAGCAGTACTTC
cdr3_aa: CASSSRQGLGEQYF
v_call: TRBV6-1
d_call: TRBD1
j_call: TRBJ2-7
clone_size: NA

cdr3_nt: TGTGCCAGCAGCTTCCCCAGGCGACTAGCGGGAGGTCGCAATGAGCAGTTCTTC
cdr3_aa: CASSFPRRLAGGRNEQFF
v_call: TRBV7-9
d_call: TRBD2
j_call: TRBJ2-1
clone_size: NA

cdr3_nt: TGTGCCAGTAGTACCCGACAGGGTTACGAGCAGTACTTC
cdr3_aa: CASSTRQGYEQYF
v_call: TRBV19
d_call: TRBD1
j_call: TRBJ2-7
clone_size: NA

cdr3_nt: TGTGCCAGCAGTTTGGCCCCCTCTCAGCGGCGGGGTGAGCAGTTCTTC
cdr3_aa: CASSLAPSQRRGEQFF
v_call: TRBV28
d_call: NA
j_call: TRBJ2-1
clone_size: medium-sized

cdr3_nt: TGCAGCGTTGCAGGAAGCAACACTGAAGCTTTCTTT
cdr3_aa: CSVAGSNTEAFF
v_call: TRBV29-1
d_call: NA
j_call: TRBJ1-1
clone_size: NA

cdr3_nt: TGTGCCAGCAGCTACGACAGACCTCTTCCCTACGAGCAGTACTTC
cdr3_aa: CASSYDRPLPYEQYF
v_call: TRBV28
d_call: NA
j_call: TRBJ2-7
clone_size: NA

cdr3_nt: TGCGCCAGCAGCCAAGACCAGGGGCTTTACGAGCAGTACTTC
cdr3_aa: CASSQDQGLYEQYF
v_call: TRBV4-1
d_call: NA
j_call: TRBJ2-7
clone_size: NA

cdr3_nt: TGTGCCAGCAGCTCGCGACAGTCCTACGAGCAGTACTTC
cdr3_aa: CASSSRQSYEQYF
v_call: TRBV7-9
d_call: NA
j_call: TRBJ2-7
clone_size: once

cdr3_nt: TGTGCCAGCAGTTCCGGGACAGTGAACACCGGGGAGCTGTTTTTT
cdr3_aa: CASSSGTVNTGELFF
v_call: TRBV6-5
d_call: TRBD1
j_call: TRBJ2-2
clone_size: NA

cdr3_nt: TGTGCCTGGAGTTTAGGGGGTCCCCAGTACTTC
cdr3_aa: CAWSLGGPQYF
v_call: TRBV30
d_call: NA
j_call: TRBJ2-5
clone_size: NA